A selection of T cell receptor beta chains follows, all from one sample in a study of T cell responses to AZD1222 COVID-19 vaccine. TCRdb keeps only in-frame clones here, not all; method: immunoSEQ multiplex PCR. In the table there are approximately 130,000 clones, 85% of which are singletons. Specimen: peripheral blood, collected 28 days after the second dose of the MenACWY control vaccine. The source of these receptors is an adult who received the MenACWY meningococcal vaccine as a control. Each CDR3 is given with its conserved first and last residue. A D gene is named only where the DNA matches it firmly. Clone size is given for some rows only: seen once, a few or many times, or a class if the clone is expanded.

abundance	j_gene	d_gene	v_gene	CDR3aa	CDR3nt
once	TRBJ2-7	NA	TRBV11-2	CASSLAQGGYEQYF	TGTGCCAGCAGCTTAGCACAGGGAGGCTACGAGCAGTACTTC
NA	TRBJ2-7	NA	TRBV11-3	CASSGSGRDEQYF	TGTGCCAGCAGCGGAAGCGGGCGCGACGAGCAGTACTTC
few	TRBJ2-1	NA	TRBV7-2	CASSRTLIAARNNEQFF	TGTGCCAGCAGCCGTACACTAATAGCGGCGAGGAACAATGAGCAGTTCTTC
NA	TRBJ2-2	NA	TRBV5-1	CASSLGAVNTGELFF	TGCGCCAGCAGCTTGGGAGCGGTGAACACCGGGGAGCTGTTTTTT
NA	TRBJ2-3	NA	TRBV7-6	CASSQRSSSTDTQYF	TGTGCCAGCAGCCAGCGTAGTTCTAGCACAGATACGCAGTATTTT
once	TRBJ2-4	NA	TRBV24-1	CATSDYQGAKNIQYF	TGTGCCACCAGTGATTACCAGGGGGCCAAAAACATTCAGTACTTC
NA	TRBJ2-2	TRBD1	TRBV6-4	CASSDGGDREADTGELFF	TGTGCCAGCAGTGACGGCGGGGACAGGGAAGCCGACACCGGGGAGCTGTTTTTT
NA	TRBJ1-6	NA	TRBV21-1	CASSKGDIRESSYNSPLHF	TGTGCCAGCAGCAAGGGGGATATCCGAGAGAGCTCCTATAATTCACCCCTCCACTTT
once	TRBJ1-6	NA	TRBV6-1	CASKGGSYNSPLHF	TGTGCCAGCAAGGGGGGCTCCTATAATTCACCCCTCCACTTT
NA	TRBJ2-5	NA	TRBV12-5	CASGLGGAETQYF	TGTGCTAGTGGTTTGGGGGGGGCGGAGACCCAGTACTTC
NA	TRBJ2-7	TRBD1	TRBV6-5	CASLGQGGYEQYF	TGTGCCAGCCTCGGACAGGGCGGGTACGAGCAGTACTTC
NA	TRBJ1-1	NA	TRBV25-1	CASSVGQNTEAFF	TGTGCCAGCAGTGTGGGACAGAACACTGAAGCTTTCTTT
NA	TRBJ1-1	NA	TRBV2	CAIPSSGHGRPDGTEAFF	TGTGCCATCCCCAGTTCAGGGCATGGGAGGCCCGACGGCACTGAAGCTTTCTTT
NA	TRBJ2-6	NA	TRBV5-1	CASSLTDSGANVLTF	TGCGCCAGCAGCCTGACAGACTCTGGGGCCAACGTCCTGACTTTC
NA	TRBJ1-1	NA	TRBV19	CATSGRLSTEAFF	TGTGCCACCAGTGGTAGGTTGAGCACTGAAGCTTTCTTT
NA	TRBJ1-5	NA	TRBV5-1	CASSLSGNSNQPQHF	TGCGCCAGCAGCTTGTCGGGAAATAGCAATCAGCCCCAGCATTTT
NA	TRBJ1-6	NA	TRBV18	CASSPWRNPNSPLHF	TGTGCCAGCTCACCATGGAGGAACCCTAATTCACCCCTCCACTTT
NA	TRBJ1-1	NA	TRBV6-1	CASSEVGTWTEAFF	TGTGCCAGCAGTGAAGTGGGCACTTGGACTGAAGCTTTCTTT
NA	TRBJ1-2	NA	TRBV7-3	CASSLQPGGNYGYTF	TGTGCCAGCAGCTTACAGCCCGGCGGGAACTATGGCTACACCTTC
few	TRBJ1-2	NA	TRBV12-3/TRBV12-4	CASSSGTGGYTF	TGTGCCAGCAGCTCGGGGACGGGTGGCTACACCTTC
NA	TRBJ2-7	TRBD2	TRBV3-1/TRBV3-2	CASSPNRASGSEQYF	TGTGCCAGCAGCCCCAATCGGGCTAGCGGGAGCGAGCAGTACTTC
NA	TRBJ2-3	NA	TRBV18	CASSPDYATDTQYF	TGTGCCAGCTCACCAGACTATGCCACAGATACGCAGTATTTT
NA	TRBJ2-3	NA	TRBV9	CASSPRTGTDTQYF	TGTGCCAGCAGCCCGCGGACTGGAACAGATACGCAGTATTTT
NA	TRBJ1-5	NA	TRBV5-1	CASSKGLDQPQHF	TGCGCCAGCAGTAAGGGGTTGGATCAGCCCCAGCATTTT
NA	TRBJ1-3	NA	TRBV7-9	CASSLEGFGDTIYF	TGTGCCAGCAGCTTAGAAGGCTTTGGGGACACCATATATTTT
NA	TRBJ2-2	NA	TRBV9	CASSLGGMEAGELFF	TGTGCCAGCAGCCTAGGGGGGATGGAGGCCGGGGAGCTGTTTTTT
NA	TRBJ2-2	TRBD2	TRBV24-1	CAAGGAGTGELFF	TGTGCCGCCGGAGGAGCGGGAACCGGGGAGCTGTTTTTT
few	TRBJ1-5	NA	TRBV19	CASRDTRGAFSNQPQHF	TGTGCCAGTAGAGACACCCGGGGGGCATTTAGCAATCAGCCCCAGCATTTT
NA	TRBJ2-7	NA	TRBV5-5	CASSSFGQLNTYEQYF	TGTGCCAGCAGCTCCTTCGGGCAGCTTAATACCTACGAGCAGTACTTC
NA	TRBJ1-3	NA	TRBV5-1	CASSLGGTNTIYF	TGCGCCAGCAGCTTGGGGGGGACGAACACCATATATTTT
once	TRBJ2-1	TRBD2	TRBV6-2/TRBV6-3	CASSSYGTTNEQFF	TGTGCCAGCAGTTCCTACGGGACTACAAATGAGCAGTTCTTC
once	TRBJ1-1	TRBD1	TRBV6-1	CASSEFGQGRTKAFF	TGTGCCAGCAGTGAATTTGGACAGGGCAGGACGAAAGCTTTCTTT
NA	TRBJ1-5	NA	TRBV28	CASSLHRAMSNQPQHF	TGTGCCAGCAGTTTACACAGGGCAATGAGCAATCAGCCCCAGCATTTT
NA	TRBJ2-5	NA	TRBV5-8	CASSAQWMQETQYF	TGTGCCAGCAGCGCTCAGTGGATGCAAGAGACCCAGTACTTC
NA	TRBJ1-2	NA	TRBV5-4	CASSLGPGGGGYGYTF	TGTGCCAGCAGCTTGGGCCCCGGGGGCGGGGGTTATGGCTACACCTTC
NA	TRBJ2-1	TRBD2	TRBV3-1/TRBV3-2	CASSRDYLREQFF	TGTGCCAGCAGCCGGGACTATCTTCGCGAGCAGTTCTTC
NA	TRBJ1-4	NA	TRBV2	CASTSSANEKLFF	TGTGCCAGCACCAGTTCGGCTAATGAAAAACTGTTTTTT
NA	TRBJ1-1	NA	TRBV27	CASSSISAAEAFF	TGTGCCAGCAGTTCTATTTCGGCGGCCGAAGCTTTCTTT
few	TRBJ1-5	NA	TRBV18	CASSPQAGSRNQPQHF	TGTGCCAGCTCACCGCAGGCAGGGAGTCGGAATCAGCCCCAGCATTTT
NA	TRBJ2-5	TRBD1	TRBV5-5	CASSSDRGWETQYF	TGTGCCAGCAGCTCCGACAGGGGATGGGAGACCCAGTACTTC